This record covers a single TCR beta chain. The antigen is undetermined. The CDR3 runs to 17 residues. The V and J ends lost 1 base and 0 bases respectively, with 14 bases between them. Germline V gives CDR1 SGHRS, CDR2 YFSETQ. This sample is drawn from a study of blood T cells in healthy people across ages. Study-wide results and caveats: Diversity of TCR beta per million T cells declined in a roughly linear way with age.

Alongside a J-beta primer mix, a sample-barcoded 5' primer served in a second PCR lasting about 7 to 11 cycles. One entry per CDR3 protein, called by TCRdb with MiXCR from the 5' RACE reads. In the table there are around 990,000 distinct CDR3 sequences, under 30% of which are singletons. This same sample was also part of a study on T cells of mothers and their children.

The sample taken for sequencing was blood. The TCR sequence derives from a girl aged 2-15 years in good health. The chain has TRBV5-1 and TRBJ2-1; D is uncertain. The CDR3 sequence is CASSLYVDLSSYNEQFF. The CDR3 nucleotides are TGCGCCAGCAGCTTGTATGTCGACTTGAGCTCCTACAATGAGCAGTTCTTC.